The present entry profiles one TCR beta chain with its context. Its antigen is not known. Normal lung was sampled as far from the tumour as possible, at least 3 cm. Template was genomic DNA from frozen, unsorted single-cell suspensions. The record originates from a study of immune cell composition in non-small cell lung cancer. About the research overall: Tumours were mainly lung adenocarcinoma or squamous cell carcinoma. Study outcomes and limitations: Squamous carcinomas (75%) more often had tumour-associated clones >0.5% than adenocarcinomas (33%). Adenocarcinomas with higher top tumour-associated clone frequency had more reactive TILs.

Germline CDR1 SGHNT, CDR2 YENEEA. The ends were cut back, 4 bases at V and 5 bases at J, with 18 bases in the middle. The CDR3 runs 16 residues. Measured with immunoSEQ multiplex PCR; TCRdb has only the in-frame clones, and not every one. Here the sample spans 750 to 850 clones, 70% to 80% being singletons. Sequenced: non-adjacent lung tissue. The source of this sequence is a human donor with non-small cell lung cancer. The rearrangement uses TRBV11-3 and TRBJ2-1; perhaps TRBD2 as D (5 bases). The CDR3 sequence is CASSSRERVRNNEQFF. CDR3 in DNA: TGTGCCAGCAGCTCCCGTGAGAGGGTACGGAACAATGAGCAGTTCTTC.